What follows are 25 T cell receptor beta chains derived from one specimen sequenced in a study of blood T cell repertoires in COVID-19. Libraries were prepared by immunoSEQ multiplex PCR; TCRdb keeps only in-frame clonotypes and omits some of them. The sample yields 190,000 or so clones, approximately 90% seen once. The sequenced sample was peripheral blood. The receptors were gathered from a woman younger than 35 who had recovered from COVID-19.

This clone was counted at least ten times. The V call is TRBV24-1, the J call TRBJ2-1; D gene ambiguous. V gave up 4 bases and J gave up 3 bases, with 9 bases separating them. Germline V gene sequence: CDR1 KGHDR, CDR2 SFDVKD. The CDR3 runs 14 residues. The CDR3: CATSDPQRYNEQFF. CDR3 in DNA: TGTGCCACCAGTGACCCCCAGCGCTACAATGAGCAGTTCTTC.

The chain couples TRBV11-3 to TRBJ2-3, with D maybe TRBD2 (6 bases). The CDR3 consists of 18 residues. The germline gives CDR1 SGHNT, CDR2 YENEEA. The germline V and J ends were trimmed by 0 bases and 2 bases, with 18 bases remaining between them. This CDR3 reads CASSLDGLTSFNTDTQYF. CDR3 DNA sequence: TGTGCCAGCAGCTTAGATGGGCTCACTAGCTTTAACACAGATACGCAGTATTTT. Supplemented by reference TRBV11-3 and TRBJ2-3, the full variable domain reads EAGVVQSPRYKIIEKKQPVAFWCNPISGHNTLYWYLQNLGQGPELLIRYENEEAVDDSQLPKDRFSAERLKGVDSTLKIQPAELGDSAVYLCASSLDGLTSFNTDTQYFGPGTRLTVL.

The chain employs TRBV12-3 or TRBV12-4 and TRBJ2-7; D is possibly TRBD1 (5 bases). Trimming cost V 6 bases and J 4 bases, with 13 bases left between them. The CDR3 loop spans 13 amino acids. The CDR3 nucleotides are TGTGCCAGCAGACAGGATGGTTTTTACGAGCAGTACTTC. Translating it yields CASRQDGFYEQYF.

This CDR3 is CASSMRYNEQFF. CDR3 sequence (DNA): TGTGCCAGCAGCATGCGATACAATGAGCAGTTCTTC. The gene calls are TRBV9 and TRBJ2-1; the D is unclear. This CDR3 is built from 12 residues. CDR1 is SGDLS and CDR2 is YYNGEE in the germline V gene. V was shortened by 4 bases and J by 4 bases, with 6 bases between the two germline ends.

The rearrangement links TRBV25-1 to TRBJ1-1, with D possibly TRBD1 on 5 matching bases. The CDR3 is 14 amino acids. Trimming pared 3 bases from V and 6 bases from J, leaving 14 bases between. Germline CDR1 is MGHDK and CDR2 is SYGVNS. The CDR3 nucleotides read TGTGCCAGCAGTGACCCCAGGGCCTTACCTGAAGCTTTCTTT. Translating gives CASSDPRALPEAFF.

The chain links TRBV10-3 to TRBJ2-3; D gene unclear. With 3 bases removed from V and 2 bases from J, the gap between germline ends came to 6 bases. Per the germline V gene, CDR1 is ENHRY and CDR2 is SYGVKD. The CDR3 is 13 residues long. The CDR3 DNA reads as TGTGCCATCAGTGACCGACACACAGATACGCAGTATTTT. Its protein product is CAISDRHTDTQYF.

The chain uses TRBV28 and TRBJ1-2; D is ambiguous. Trimming took off 2 bases at V and 2 bases at J, with 6 bases between the two ends. This CDR3 comprises 13 residues. In germline, CDR1 is MDHEN, CDR2 SYDVKM. The CDR3 reads CASSLEGNYGYTF. The CDR3 DNA reads as TGTGCCAGCAGTTTAGAGGGCAACTATGGCTACACCTTC.

The gene calls are TRBV7-9 and TRBJ1-5, with D unclear. The CDR3 runs to 12 residues. In germline, CDR1 is SEHNR, CDR2 FQNEAQ (reference sequence). V was trimmed by 1 base and J by 5 bases, leaving 3 bases between them. CDR3 sequence reads: CASSLEHQPQHF. The CDR3 bases are TGTGCCAGCAGCTTAGAGCATCAGCCCCAGCATTTT.

The chain joins TRBV2 to TRBJ2-3; 14 bases map to TRBD2. Trimming at V came to 8 bases and at J to 0 bases, leaving 13 bases not matched to a gene. This CDR3 contains 19 residues. CDR1 is SNHLY, CDR2 FYNNEI, per germline. The CDR3 DNA reads as TGTGCCAGCGGAGGGGGGACTAGCGGGAGAGGAGGTAGCACAGATACGCAGTATTTT. It specifies CASGGGTSGRGGSTDTQYF.

The rearrangement uses TRBV11-2 and TRBJ2-5; 12 bases agree with TRBD2. V lost 2 bases to trimming and J lost 5 bases; unmatched junction nucleotides: 6. Looked up from germline, CDR1 is SGHAT and CDR2 is FQNNGV. The CDR3 contains 16 residues. The CDR3 region is CASSLSLAGGTETQYF. In DNA form, the CDR3 reads TGTGCCAGCAGCTTAAGCCTAGCGGGGGGGACGGAGACCCAGTACTTC.

This rearrangement joins TRBV5-1 to TRBJ2-7, with D maybe TRBD2 (5 bases). The CDR3 contains 15 residues. The V gene lost 0 bases and the J gene lost 4 bases, with 14 bases spanning the gap. Germline CDR1 and CDR2: SGHRS and YFSETQ. In DNA form, the CDR3 reads TGCGCCAGCAGCTTGGAACCGGGAACCTTATACGAGCAGTACGTC. Its translation: CASSLEPGTLYEQYV.

The J gene is TRBJ1-5, the V gene TRBV15, with TRBD1 as a possible D gene (5 bases). The germline V gene has CDR1 LNHNV and CDR2 YYDKDF (reference sequence). The CDR3 spans 15 residues. The ends were cut back, 0 bases at V and 7 bases at J, with 13 bases in the middle. CDR3 DNA sequence: TGTGCCACCAGCAGAGATACCTCTGGGGGGCAGCCCCAGCATTTT. Translated: CATSRDTSGGQPQHF.

With regard to this clone: One junction end disagrees with the germline gene, perhaps due to a read error. The chain couples TRBV7-7 to TRBJ2-2, with D possibly TRBD2 on 6 matching bases. Germline V gene lookup returns CDR1 SSHAT and CDR2 FNYEAQ (reference sequence). There are 16 residues in the CDR3. CDR3 coding DNA: TGTGCTAGCAGCTTAGCACCGGGACTTAAAACCGGGGAGCTGTTTTTT. The encoded protein is CASSLAPGLKTGELFF.

V is TRBV30 and J is TRBJ2-1; 7 bases map to TRBD1. Trimming cost V 5 bases and J 8 bases; bases outside gene matches: 9. In germline, CDR1 is GTSNPN, CDR2 SVGIG (reference sequence). This CDR3 contains 13 residues. The chain's CDR3 is CAWGTGQNDEQFF. CDR3 sequence (DNA): TGTGCCTGGGGAACGGGACAGAACGATGAGCAGTTCTTC.

The V and J genes are TRBV7-2 and TRBJ1-5; a weak D match, TRBD1 (6 bases). Germline assignment: CDR1 SGHTA and CDR2 FQGNSA. The CDR3 extends over 13 amino acids. Trimming removed 4 bases from V and 5 bases from J, with 9 bases in between. The CDR3 region is CASSSQGYQPQHF. For the CDR3, the DNA is TGTGCCAGCAGCTCTCAGGGGTATCAGCCCCAGCATTTT. Based on the CDR3 plus reference TRBV7-2 and TRBJ1-5, the full variable domain is GAGVSQSPSNKVTEKGKDVELRCDPISGHTALYWYRQSLGQGLEFLIYFQGNSAPDKSGLPSDRFSAERTGGSVSTLTIQRTQQEDSAVYLCASSSQGYQPQHFGDGTRLSIL.

This sequence joins TRBV19 and TRBJ1-2; a weak D match, TRBD1 (5 bases). Trimming cost V 5 bases and J 2 bases, with 9 bases left between them. Per germline, CDR1 LNHDA and CDR2 SQIVND (reference sequence). The CDR3 length is 13 residues. CDR3 bases: TGTGCCAGTAGTTTTGGGGCGAACTATGGCTACACCTTC. Protein product: CASSFGANYGYTF.

The chain's CDR3 is CSVRREEQFF. The CDR3 DNA sequence: TGCAGTGTAAGACGGGAAGAGCAGTTCTTC. This rearrangement joins TRBV20-1 to TRBJ2-1; weak D call: TRBD2 (5 bases). From germline, CDR1 is DFQATT and CDR2 SNEGSKA (reference sequence). Trimming cost V 7 bases and J 10 bases, with 11 bases left between them. CDR3 size: 10 residues.

The rearrangement joins TRBV6-1 to TRBJ2-4, with TRBD2 matching over 7 bases. Germline loops: CDR1 MNHNS, CDR2 SASEGT. The ends lost 3 bases at V and 7 bases at J; junction bases unmatched: 12. This CDR3 comprises 16 residues. CDR3: CASSESLSGRENIQYF. CDR3 in DNA: TGTGCCAGCAGTGAGTCCCTTTCAGGGAGGGAGAACATTCAGTACTTC.

The chain has TRBV19 and TRBJ2-3; D possibly corresponds to TRBD2 (5 bases). Trimming shortened V by 3 bases and J by 0 bases, and 10 bases separated the two germline ends. Germline CDR1 LNHDA, CDR2 SQIVND (reference sequence). The CDR3 sequence is 15 residues long. CDR3 DNA sequence: TGTGCCAGTAGTATCGGGGAAGTAAGCACAGATACGCAGTATTTT. Translation: CASSIGEVSTDTQYF.

The chain is built from TRBV11-1 and TRBJ2-1; 7 nucleotides line up with TRBD1. CDR1 and CDR2 from the germline V gene are SGHAT and FQDESV (reference sequence). The CDR3 runs 15 residues. V dropped 5 bases and J dropped 4; count of bases not matched to a gene: 8. CDR3 in DNA: TGTGCCAGCAGCCCAGACAGGGACCAGTACAATGAGCAGTTCTTC. Its protein product is CASSPDRDQYNEQFF. Full variable domain (outside the CDR3, taken from reference TRBV11-1 and TRBJ2-1): EAEVAQSPRYKITEKSQAVAFWCDPISGHATLYWYRQILGQGPELLVQFQDESVVDDSQLPKDRFSAERLKGVDSTLKIQPAELGDSAMYLCASSPDRDQYNEQFFGPGTRLTVL.

CDR3 protein: CATSDLSGGKETQYF. CDR3 sequence (DNA): TGTGCCACCAGTGACCTTAGCGGGGGAAAAGAGACCCAGTACTTC. This chain connects TRBV24-1 to TRBJ2-5; 9 nucleotides line up with TRBD2. V shed 4 bases, J shed 3 bases, and the junction held 5 bases outside the gene matches. There are 15 residues in the CDR3. Germline V gives CDR1 KGHDR, CDR2 SFDVKD.

The rearrangement uses TRBV6-5 and TRBJ1-2; D call uncertain. Germline V lookup: CDR1 MNHEY, CDR2 SVGAGI. The CDR3 totals 13 residues. Trimming cost V 5 bases and J 3 bases, with 10 bases left between them. The CDR3: CASSPSSDYGYTF. The DNA of the CDR3 is TGTGCCAGCAGTCCCTCCTCAGACTATGGCTACACCTTC.

This rearrangement joins TRBV27 to TRBJ2-3; D is unresolved. V lost 3 bases, J lost 6 bases, and 13 bases lay in between. CDR3 size: 14 residues. The germline CDR1 and CDR2 sequences are MNHEY and SMNVEV (reference sequence). CDR3: CASSLVRSRDTQYF. CDR3 coding DNA: TGTGCCAGCAGTTTGGTCCGAAGCAGGGATACGCAGTATTTT.

This clone was observed a single time. The genes are TRBV6-5 and TRBJ2-3; the D gene is possibly TRBD2 (5 bases). Germline values: CDR1 MNHEY, CDR2 SVGAGI. The germline V and J ends were trimmed by 6 bases and 5 bases, with 12 bases remaining between them. The CDR3 runs 13 residues. CDR3 region: CASRPGTRDTQYF. The CDR3 DNA follows: TGTGCCAGCAGACCGGGAACCAGAGATACGCAGTATTTT.

V is TRBV6-5 and J is TRBJ2-3; D unresolved. The CDR3 has 16 residues. Germline CDR1 and CDR2: MNHEY and SVGAGI. The V end was cut by 0 bases, the J end by 2 bases, with 12 bases between. This CDR3 is CASSYSRVQLTDTQYF. The CDR3 region has the DNA TGTGCCAGCAGTTACTCGCGTGTGCAACTCACAGATACGCAGTATTTT.